A single sample gave rise to the 5 T cell receptor beta chains below, sequenced in a study of blood T cell repertoires in COVID-19. The protocol was immunoSEQ multiplex PCR, while the TCRdb copy is restricted to in-frame clones and leaves out a portion. The repertoire holds roughly 64,000 clones, with more than 55% as singletons. The sequenced material came from PBMCs or T cells enriched from blood (not recorded which). These receptors were collected from an older woman who had been exposed to COVID-19.

The V call is TRBV29-1, the J call TRBJ1-2; the match to TRBD1 covers 7 bases. The length of the CDR3 is 12 residues. CDR1 SQVTM and CDR2 ANQGSEA come from the germline V gene. Trimming removed 7 bases from V and 6 bases from J; junction bases left unmatched: 8. The CDR3 here is CSAGTALNGYTF. The CDR3 DNA sequence: TGCAGCGCGGGGACAGCGCTAAATGGCTACACCTTC. The variable domain in full, with the rest retrieved from reference TRBV29-1 and TRBJ1-2, is SAVISQKPSRDICQRGTSLTIQCQVDSQVTMMFWYRQQPGQSLTLIATANQGSEATYESGFVIDKFPISRPNLTFSTLTVSNMSPEDSSIYLCSAGTALNGYTFGSGTRLTVV.

This chain connects TRBV9 to TRBJ2-2, with D tentatively TRBD1 (6 bases). The CDR3 is 14 residues long. V shed 5 bases and J shed 1 base, with 9 bases lying between them. Germline V gives CDR1 SGDLS, CDR2 YYNGEE. CDR3 sequence (DNA): TGTGCCAGCAGTACGACAGGGAACACCGGGGAGCTGTTTTTT. Encoded protein: CASSTTGNTGELFF.

The chain carries TRBV2 and TRBJ2-7; the D gene is possibly TRBD2 (5 bases). The CDR3 extends over 15 amino acids. Germline V CDR1 and CDR2: SNHLY, FYNNEI. Trimming pared 5 bases from V and 6 bases from J, leaving 20 bases between. The DNA for the CDR3 is TGTGCCAGCAGTTCTGTGGCGGGCAGCTTCGTCGAGCAGTACTTC. Its translation: CASSSVAGSFVEQYF.

The chain joins TRBV6-5 to TRBJ2-5, with 7 bases lining up with TRBD1. The germline V gene has CDR1 MNHEY and CDR2 SVGAGI. The V segment lost 6 bases and the J segment 4 bases; nucleotides outside the gene matches: 2. The CDR3 runs to 12 residues. In DNA, the CDR3 is TGTGCCAGCAGAGGGACAGTAGAGACCCAGTACTTC. It codes for CASRGTVETQYF.

The chain couples TRBV11-2 to TRBJ2-1; D not certain. There are 16 residues in the CDR3. The germline V gene has CDR1 SGHAT and CDR2 FQNNGV. Trimming removed 1 base at V and 8 bases at J, with 18 bases between. The CDR3, as DNA: TGTGCCAGCAGCTTAGGCCTGCTGGCCTTAGCCGATGAGCAGTTCTTC. As protein: CASSLGLLALADEQFF.